This passage covers 25 T cell receptor beta chains from one sample sequenced in a study of CD4 and CD8 cells across lung adenocarcinoma regions. TCRdb redid the calling of the PCR reads with MiXCR, one entry per CDR3 protein. Of over 10,000 distinct CDR3 sequences detected, approximately 50% appear once; the ten largest clones hold around 36%. The material sequenced was CD8+ T cells from the margin of a lung tumor. The origin of the receptors is a female donor with lung adenocarcinoma. The CD4 and CD8 labels of this study may be unreliable.

This clonotype was counted only a few times. V gene TRBV25-1 combines with J gene TRBJ2-1; TRBD1 matches 8 bases. The DNA end is a closer match to TRBJ2-7, so the J assignment may be wrong. The CDR3 extends over 14 amino acids. Germline V CDR1 and CDR2: MGHDK, SYGVNS. CDR3 DNA sequence: TGTGCCAGCAGTCTCGAACAGGGGGCCTACGAGCAGTACTTC. This encodes CASSLEQGAYEQYF.

In regard to this clonotype: One end of the junction does not line up with germline, which may come from a read error. The J gene is TRBJ2-3, the V gene TRBV25-1; TRBD1 matches at 8 bases. This CDR3 has 16 residues. Germline CDR1 MGHDK, CDR2 SYGVNS. DNA of the CDR3: TGTGCCAGCACGGGATACGGGGGACAGGAACCAGAGACGCAGTATTTT. It yields the protein CASTGYGGQEPETQYF.

This sequence joins TRBV27 and TRBJ2-1; perhaps TRBD1 as D (6 bases). The CDR3 runs to 13 residues. Germline values: CDR1 MNHEY, CDR2 SMNVEV (reference sequence). V lost 5 bases and J lost 4, with 9 bases in between. As DNA, the CDR3 is TGTGCCAGCAGTCACGACAGGTACAATGAGCAGTTCTTC. It encodes CASSHDRYNEQFF.

This rearrangement joins TRBV6-1 to TRBJ2-2, with a weak D call TRBD1 (5 bases). The V gene's germline CDR1 is MNHNS and CDR2 SASEGT. V shed 4 bases and J shed 4 bases, with 13 bases lying between them. The CDR3 sequence is 15 residues long. The CDR3 region has the DNA TGTGCCAGCAGTGTTGTGACAGTCGGCACCGGGGAGCTGTTTTTT. Translated: CASSVVTVGTGELFF.

This clonotype was recorded only once. The chain recombines TRBV10-2 with TRBJ2-4, with D possibly matching TRBD2 (7 bases). CDR3 length: 13 amino acids. From germline, CDR1 is WSHSY and CDR2 SAAADI. The CDR3 coding sequence is TGCGCAGCGGGGCTGTGGGACACAGATACGCAGTACTTC. Translation gives CAAGLWDTDTQYF.

This chain uses TRBV6-1 with TRBJ2-1; TRBD1 might be the D (5 bases). V was shortened by 6 bases and J by 0 bases, with 9 bases between the two germline ends. Germline loops: CDR1 MNHNS, CDR2 SASEGT. The CDR3 contains 14 residues. The CDR3 sequence: CASRPGFSYNEQFF. The CDR3 nucleotides read TGTGCCAGCAGACCAGGGTTCTCCTACAATGAGCAGTTCTTC.

This chain links TRBV6-1 with TRBJ2-4, with 7 bases identical to TRBD1. Germline V gene sequence: CDR1 MNHNS, CDR2 SASEGT. The junction had 23 bases not matched to a gene; V was cut back by 8 bases and J by 13 bases. This CDR3 spans 16 amino acids. The CDR3 region is CASRARGLRAKNTQYF. The CDR3 DNA is TGTGCCAGCCGCGCTAGGGGGCTGCGAGCCAAAAACACGCAGTACTTC.

The chain employs TRBV6-1 and TRBJ2-3; D perhaps matches TRBD2 (6 bases). V dropped 3 bases and J dropped 6 bases, with 7 bases sitting between them. The CDR3 consists of 12 residues. The germline V gene has CDR1 MNHNS and CDR2 SASEGT. CDR3 residues: CASSDTSDTQYF. The CDR3 nucleotides read TGTGCCAGCAGTGATACTAGCGATACGCAGTATTTT.

This clonotype has ten or more counts. The chain is built from TRBV7-9 and TRBJ2-2; 11 bases are a match to TRBD1. This CDR3 is 16 amino acids long. With V trimmed by 5 bases and J by 1 base, 3 bases remained unmatched. Per germline, CDR1 SEHNR and CDR2 FQNEAQ (reference sequence). The CDR3 spells CASSGQGALNTGELFF. The CDR3 coding sequence is TGTGCCAGCAGCGGACAGGGGGCCCTGAACACCGGGGAGCTGTTTTTT.

This clonotype has a handful of counts. The rearrangement uses TRBV4-2 and TRBJ1-6; 7 positions agree with TRBD1. The CDR3 has 16 amino acids. Germline V gene lookup returns CDR1 LGHNA and CDR2 YNFKEQ. V trimming: 1 base; J trimming: 8 bases; junction bases outside the gene matches: 8. The CDR3 DNA sequence: TGTGCCAGCAGCCAAGTAGGTGGAGGGGGCGATTCACCCCTCCACTTT. Translating it yields CASSQVGGGGDSPLHF.

This clonotype has only a few counts. V usage is TRBV6-5 and J usage is TRBJ2-5; TRBD1 might be the D (7 bases). The J call may be wrong; the DNA end is better matched by TRBJ2-7. Germline values: CDR1 MNHEY, CDR2 SVGAGI. CDR3 size: 14 residues. DNA of the CDR3: TGTGCCAGCAGTTACGCGGGGACAGTCTACGAGCAGTACTTC. Its translation is CASSYAGTVYEQYF.

The rearrangement uses TRBV10-2 and TRBJ2-1; D assignment may be TRBD1 or TRBD2 (5 bases each). The CDR3 covers 16 residues. V was pared by 0 bases and J by 1 base, with 10 bases between. From germline, CDR1 is WSHSY and CDR2 SAAADI. The CDR3 here is CASSESRAGSYNEQFF. For the CDR3, the DNA is TGCGCCAGCAGTGAGTCGCGGGCAGGGTCCTACAATGAGCAGTTCTTC.

In this sample, this clonotype turned up many times. The chain is built from TRBV6-1 and TRBJ2-7, with D tentatively TRBD1 or TRBD2 (7 bases each). The CDR3 loop spans 15 amino acids. Germline CDR1 and CDR2: MNHNS and SASEGT. Trimming pared 5 bases from V and 5 bases from J, leaving 19 bases between. The CDR3 reads CASSKNREGAHEQYF. CDR3 in DNA: TGTGCCAGCAGTAAAAACAGGGAGGGGGCCCACGAGCAGTACTTC.

The rearrangement joins TRBV6-5 to TRBJ1-6; unclear D gene. From germline, CDR1 is MNHEY and CDR2 SVGAGI. The V gene lost 2 bases and the J gene lost 7 bases, with 6 bases spanning the gap. The CDR3 loop spans 13 amino acids. The CDR3 loop reads CASSYLRNSPLHF. DNA for the CDR3: TGTGCCAGCAGTTACCTGAGAAATTCACCCCTCCACTTT.

This chain joins TRBV5-3 and TRBJ1-1; the D gene is possibly TRBD1 (5 bases). TRBV5-3 carries the ORF label, with uncertain function. The CDR3 is 14 residues long. Trimming shortened V by 0 bases and J by 1 base, and 7 bases separated the two germline ends. The CDR3 sequence: CARSLADRNTEAFF. The CDR3, as DNA: TGTGCCAGAAGCTTGGCCGACAGGAACACTGAAGCTTTCTTT.

This chain connects TRBV6-5 to TRBJ2-1; TRBD2 agrees at 10 bases. V was clipped by 2 bases and J by 4 bases; unmatched bases: 8. Looked up from germline, CDR1 is MNHEY and CDR2 is SVGAGI. The CDR3 has 17 amino acids. CDR3 coding DNA: TGTGCCAGCAGTTACAGAGCGGGGGGGTCTATGTACAATGAGCAGTTCTTC. It translates to CASSYRAGGSMYNEQFF.

This clonotype is termed medium-sized. The rearrangement links TRBV4-1 to TRBJ1-1; the D gene is possibly TRBD1 (6 bases). CDR1 is MGHRA and CDR2 is YSYEKL in the germline V gene. V shed 1 base and J shed 1 base, with 13 bases lying between them. CDR3 length: 16 amino acids. CDR3 DNA: TGCGCCAGCAGCCAAGTGCTGGACAGTAAGAACACTGAAGCTTTCTTT. Translated, it gives CASSQVLDSKNTEAFF.

As for this clonotype: Sequence at one end of the junction differs from germline and may be a read error. V usage is TRBV4-1 and J usage is TRBJ2-5; 9 nucleotides agree with TRBD2. The CDR3 covers 18 residues. CDR1 MGHRA and CDR2 YSYEKL come from the germline V gene. DNA of the CDR3: TGCGCCAGCAGCCATGCAGGCGGGGGGGGCCGAGGCCAAGATACCCAGTATTTC. It encodes CASSHAGGGGRGQDTQYF.

This chain links TRBV6-1 with TRBJ2-4; 16 bases are shared with TRBD2. TRBJ2-7 explains the end of the DNA better; the J call may be wrong. Germline V lookup: CDR1 MNHNS, CDR2 SASEGT. The CDR3 runs to 19 residues. The CDR3, as DNA: TGTGCCAGCAGTGAAGCGCTTCAGGGGACTAGCGGGAGGGCCTACGAGCAGTACTTC. This sequence encodes CASSEALQGTSGRAYEQYF.

The chain is built from TRBV6-1 and TRBJ2-5, with no clear D. The CDR3 is 12 amino acids. V gave up 10 bases and J gave up 5 bases, with 14 bases separating them. Germline V CDR1 and CDR2: MNHNS, SASEGT. The CDR3 bases are TGTGCCACCCCCCCCAGGCAGGAGACCCAGTACTTC. It encodes CATPPRQETQYF.

This clonotype turned up a few times. The J gene is TRBJ2-1, the V gene TRBV6-1; 9 nucleotides line up with TRBD2. The CDR3 has 14 amino acids. Per the germline V gene, CDR1 is MNHNS and CDR2 is SASEGT. With 6 bases clipped from V and 3 bases from J, the junction kept 3 bases outside the gene matches. The CDR3, as DNA: TGTGCCAGCAGCCCGACTAGCGGCTACAATGAGCAGTTCTTC. It translates to CASSPTSGYNEQFF.

The V gene is TRBV5-4, the J gene TRBJ2-3; 9 positions match TRBD1. V dropped 6 bases and J dropped 4; count of bases not matched to a gene: 9. Germline V lookup: CDR1 SGHNT, CDR2 YYREEE (reference sequence). The CDR3 contains 15 residues. As DNA, the CDR3 is TGTGCCAGCACCACCCCGGACAGGGGCTCAGATACGCAGTATTTT. It specifies CASTTPDRGSDTQYF.

About this clonotype itself: One end of the junction is discordant with germline, which a read error may explain. The V and J genes are TRBV6-1 and TRBJ2-3; perhaps TRBD1 as D (6 bases). The assigned J gene may be wrong: the sequence end matches TRBJ2-7 better. The CDR3 loop spans 15 amino acids. CDR1 and CDR2 (germline): MNHNS, SASEGT. CDR3 loop: CGSGPGLGATDTQYF. The CDR3 nucleotides read TGTGGCAGCGGTCCGGGGCTGGGGGCCACAGATACGCAGTACTTC.

CDR3 nucleotide sequence: TGTGCCAGCAAGGCATTTCGCTGGAGCTCCTACAATGAGCAGTTCTTC. It specifies CASKAFRWSSYNEQFF. The gene calls are TRBV6-1 and TRBJ2-1; no clear D gene. Germline lookup yields CDR1 MNHNS and CDR2 SASEGT. V was trimmed by 7 bases and J by 0 bases, leaving 16 bases between them. This CDR3 spans 16 amino acids.

This clonotype was seen just once. The chain has TRBV6-1 and TRBJ1-2; the D is unclear. The V and J ends lost 6 bases and 0 bases respectively, with 14 bases between them. This CDR3 region has 15 residues. Germline V gives CDR1 MNHNS, CDR2 SASEGT. CDR3 sequence: CASRLRSWTNYGYTF. In DNA, the CDR3 is TGTGCCAGCAGACTCCGTTCCTGGACTAACTATGGCTACACCTTC.